This TCR beta chain was documented in a study of T cell repertoires in cytomegalovirus infection. Notes on this clonotype: Its antigen remains unknown.

TCRdb processed the reads anew with MiXCR; each CDR3 protein has one entry. The sample yields hundreds of thousands of distinct CDR3 sequences, about a third seen once. The source is a human donor in good health (CMV status not recorded). Some clones in this sample may be carry-over from other donors' samples. Sample: cultured CD8+ T cells from PBMCs, taken from culture after CMV antigen stimulation.

The CDR3 loop is CATSRGSRVKMNTEAFF. The CDR3 DNA reads TGTGCCACCAGCAGAGGCTCTAGGGTTAAGATGAACACTGAAGCTTTCTTT. This chain joins TRBV15 and TRBJ1-1; D is uncertain. Germline V gives CDR1 LNHNV, CDR2 YYDKDF (reference sequence). The CDR3 has 17 residues. V was clipped by 1 base and J by 0 bases, with 15 bases between them.